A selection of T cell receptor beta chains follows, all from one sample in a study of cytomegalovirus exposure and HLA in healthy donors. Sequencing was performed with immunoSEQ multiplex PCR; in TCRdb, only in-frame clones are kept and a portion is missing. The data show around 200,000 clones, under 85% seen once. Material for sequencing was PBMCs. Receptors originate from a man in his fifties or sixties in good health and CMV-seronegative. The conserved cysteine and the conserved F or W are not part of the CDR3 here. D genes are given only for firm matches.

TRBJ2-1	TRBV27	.	ASSFGNEQF
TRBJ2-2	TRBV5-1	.	ASSLHSDTGELF
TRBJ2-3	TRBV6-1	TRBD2	ASRLAGGVDTQY
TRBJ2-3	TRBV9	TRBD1	ASSHRGRPSDTQY
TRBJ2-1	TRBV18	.	ASSPEKQGHNEQF
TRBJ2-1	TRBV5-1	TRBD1	ASSSGQGGYNEQF
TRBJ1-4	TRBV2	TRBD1	ASRADRATNEKLF
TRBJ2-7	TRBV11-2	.	ASSPDTGWYEQY
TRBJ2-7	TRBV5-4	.	ASSLAGGSYEQY
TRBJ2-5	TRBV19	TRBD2	ASSTGLAGIETQY
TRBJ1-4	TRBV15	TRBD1	ATRGQDRNEKLF
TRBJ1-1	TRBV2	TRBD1	ASSAGQWNTEAF
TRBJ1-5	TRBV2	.	ASTPGAGTGNQPQH
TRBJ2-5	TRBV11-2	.	ASSLGTGVGETQY
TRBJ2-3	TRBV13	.	ASSLRKVGSTDTQY
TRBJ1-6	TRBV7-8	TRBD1	ASSTPGTGDGNSPLH
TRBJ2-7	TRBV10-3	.	AISDQGSEQY
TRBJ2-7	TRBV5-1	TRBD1	ASSKDRTYEQY
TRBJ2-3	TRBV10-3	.	AISGGGGSTDTQY
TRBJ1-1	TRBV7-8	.	ASSLFFRTEAF
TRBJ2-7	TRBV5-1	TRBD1	ASSLRQGLNEQY
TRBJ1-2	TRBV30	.	AWSPSRGSGYT